This is a list of T cell receptor beta chains from one sample in a study of tumor-infiltrating lymphocytes in primary liver carcinoma. TCRdb re-derived calls from the multiplex PCR reads in MiXCR, one entry per CDR3 protein. The data show nearly 200,000 distinct CDR3 sequences, 65% seen once. The specimen sequenced was peripheral blood. The receptor source for this set is a woman aged 60 to 75 with primary liver carcinoma and hepatitis B virus infection. Each CDR3 is given without its conserved first and last residue. Each record gives: J gene, V gene, CDR3 protein.

j_call: TRBJ2-5
v_call: TRBV7-9
cdr3_aa: ASSSVGGPGTQY

j_call: TRBJ2-3
v_call: TRBV5-1
cdr3_aa: ASNPGGGGDTQY

j_call: TRBJ2-5
v_call: TRBV28
cdr3_aa: ASSFIGDRKTQY

j_call: TRBJ1-1
v_call: TRBV5-6
cdr3_aa: ASSLATGQCWNTEAF

j_call: TRBJ1-5
v_call: TRBV6-2/TRBV6-3
cdr3_aa: ASSYTTPRLGRSNQPQH

j_call: TRBJ2-7
v_call: TRBV6-1
cdr3_aa: ASMSSGTGGYEQY

j_call: TRBJ2-1
v_call: TRBV6-5
cdr3_aa: ASSSDRVKQF

j_call: TRBJ2-5
v_call: TRBV5-8
cdr3_aa: ASSLGQFVGETQY

j_call: TRBJ1-3
v_call: TRBV5-4
cdr3_aa: ASSPGGGQGAPRNTIY

j_call: TRBJ2-3
v_call: TRBV4-2
cdr3_aa: ASSQVEGGRTDTQY

j_call: TRBJ2-5
v_call: TRBV7-8
cdr3_aa: ASSSSAGQGKTQY

j_call: TRBJ1-4
v_call: TRBV4-1
cdr3_aa: ASSQARVGAREKLF

j_call: TRBJ2-7
v_call: TRBV6-6
cdr3_aa: ASRLASTGLGYSYEQY

j_call: TRBJ2-1
v_call: TRBV10-3
cdr3_aa: AISGASYNEQL

j_call: TRBJ2-5
v_call: TRBV28
cdr3_aa: ASSLREFGTEKETQY

j_call: TRBJ1-5
v_call: TRBV5-8
cdr3_aa: ASSRTMGQLCNQPQH

j_call: TRBJ2-5
v_call: TRBV11-2
cdr3_aa: ASSPTPEAQY

j_call: TRBJ1-1
v_call: TRBV28
cdr3_aa: ASHETQGRTEAF

j_call: TRBJ2-1
v_call: TRBV5-4
cdr3_aa: ASSIASWDEQF

j_call: TRBJ2-1
v_call: TRBV5-4
cdr3_aa: ASSPSGGRAYEQF

j_call: TRBJ2-2
v_call: TRBV10-2
cdr3_aa: ACRATDMNTGELF

j_call: TRBJ2-7
v_call: TRBV7-9
cdr3_aa: ASSFWYGRARDEQY

j_call: TRBJ2-1
v_call: TRBV11-2
cdr3_aa: ASTRTSAGSGQL

j_call: TRBJ1-2
v_call: TRBV28
cdr3_aa: ASKTATNYGYT

j_call: TRBJ1-5
v_call: TRBV30
cdr3_aa: AWRGESSNQPQH

j_call: TRBJ2-2
v_call: TRBV19
cdr3_aa: ASSGPGLPSNTGELF

j_call: TRBJ1-1
v_call: TRBV11-3
cdr3_aa: ASILRGTDPS

j_call: TRBJ2-7
v_call: TRBV11-3
cdr3_aa: ASSSGTGSSCEQY